These 14 T cell receptor beta chains were all obtained from the same sample, sequenced in a study of early T cells in non-severe SARS-CoV-2 infection. One entry per CDR3 protein, called by TCRdb with MiXCR from the 5' RACE reads. The table includes about 31,000 distinct CDR3 sequences, around 5.4% detected once. The specimen sequenced was whole blood. These receptors all come from an adult who was a healthcare worker with PCR-confirmed SARS-CoV-2 infection or an uninfected control (not recorded which).

This clonotype was seen ten or more times. J is TRBJ2-6 and V is TRBV30, with a tentative D call TRBD2 (5 bases). There are 15 residues in the CDR3. The V gene's germline CDR1 is GTSNPN and CDR2 SVGIG (reference sequence). Trimming stripped 3 bases from V and 1 base from J, with 10 bases between. The CDR3, as DNA: TGTGCCTGGAGCGAAGGCGGGTCTGGGGCCAACGTCCTGACTTTC. It specifies CAWSEGGSGANVLTF. Full variable domain (rest looked up from reference TRBV30 and TRBJ2-6): SQTIHQWPATLVQPVGSPLSLECTVEGTSNPNLYWYRQAAGRGLQLLFYSVGIGQISSEVPQNLSASRPQDRQFILSSKKLLLSDSGFYLCAWSEGGSGANVLTFGAGSRLTVL.

The chain recombines TRBV9 with TRBJ2-3; TRBD2 agrees at 11 bases. The CDR3 has 15 amino acids. CDR1 is SGDLS, CDR2 YYNGEE, per germline. The trim removed 4 bases at V and 6 bases at J, leaving 7 bases unmatched. CDR3 sequence reads: CASSLIAGGRDTQYF. For the CDR3, the DNA is TGTGCCAGCAGCCTAATAGCGGGAGGGCGGGATACGCAGTATTTT.

This clonotype was recorded a few times. The genes are TRBV5-1 and TRBJ2-1; D is undetermined. The CDR3 has 14 residues. From germline, CDR1 is SGHRS and CDR2 YFSETQ. V was clipped by 3 bases and J by 8 bases, with 15 bases between them. CDR3 amino acids: CASSSRTSEDEQFF. As DNA, the CDR3 is TGCGCCAGCAGCTCCCGGACCTCAGAGGATGAGCAGTTCTTC.

This clonotype was counted between two and nine times. The CDR3 reads CSATPVTQGAQPQHF. As DNA, the CDR3 is TGCAGTGCTACCCCGGTCACCCAGGGTGCACAGCCCCAGCATTTT. This chain links TRBV20-1 with TRBJ1-5, with D possibly matching TRBD1 (5 bases). The length of the CDR3 is 15 residues. Per the germline V gene, CDR1 is DFQATT and CDR2 is SNEGSKA (reference sequence). V lost 4 bases and J lost 7, with 20 bases in between.

This clonotype showed up many times. The chain uses TRBV28 and TRBJ2-7; no firm D call. The CDR3 is 11 amino acids. The germline gives CDR1 MDHEN, CDR2 SYDVKM. V dropped 5 bases and J dropped 4 bases, with 6 bases sitting between them. The CDR3 DNA sequence: TGTGCCAGCAGTCTGATATACGAGCAGTACTTC. Translating it yields CASSLIYEQYF.

This clonotype was recorded at least ten times. The genes are TRBV28 and TRBJ2-7, with 10 bases that match TRBD1. V shed 5 bases and J 7 bases; nucleotides not matched to a gene: 17. The germline V gene encodes CDR1 MDHEN and CDR2 SYDVKM. CDR3 size: 17 residues. CDR3 amino acids: CASSEPGQGIVSGEQYF. Here the CDR3 DNA reads TGTGCCAGCAGTGAACCGGGACAGGGGATTGTTTCGGGGGAGCAGTACTTC.

This clonotype was counted many times. The J gene is TRBJ2-3, the V gene TRBV7-7; D is possibly TRBD2 (6 bases). This CDR3 region has 14 residues. Germline lookup yields CDR1 SSHAT and CDR2 FNYEAQ (reference sequence). V gave up 2 bases and J gave up 4 bases, with 10 bases separating them. CDR3 DNA: TGTGCCAGCAGCTTAAGCGTAGCGGCAGATACGCAGTATTTT. Translated: CASSLSVAADTQYF.

There are many counts of this clonotype. The rearrangement uses TRBV28 and TRBJ1-5; D unresolved. This CDR3 region has 13 residues. Germline CDR1 reads MDHEN; CDR2 reads SYDVKM. V shed 7 bases and J shed 2 bases, with 9 bases lying between them. CDR3 sequence reads: CASINDGNQPQHF. The DNA of the CDR3 is TGTGCCAGCATCAACGACGGCAATCAGCCCCAGCATTTT.

This clonotype occurred many times. V usage is TRBV10-1 and J usage is TRBJ2-1; possibly TRBD1 for D (6 bases). V was cut by 2 bases and J by 4 bases, with 9 bases left in between. This CDR3 region has 14 residues. Germline V gives CDR1 WNHNN, CDR2 SYGVQD (reference sequence). The CDR3, as DNA: TGCGCCAGCAGTGAGGCAGGGGTGTACAATGAGCAGTTCTTC. It translates to CASSEAGVYNEQFF.

This clonotype was seen ten or more times. The chain is built from TRBV27 and TRBJ2-1; D may be TRBD1 (6 bases). Germline V gene sequence: CDR1 MNHEY, CDR2 SMNVEV (reference sequence). Trimming removed 2 bases at V and 4 bases at J, with 15 bases between. The CDR3 runs 16 residues. CDR3 protein: CASSLKGEWGYNEQFF. The DNA for the CDR3 is TGTGCCAGCAGTTTAAAGGGGGAGTGGGGTTACAATGAGCAGTTCTTC.

This clonotype was counted only a few times. The V call is TRBV27, the J call TRBJ1-6, with TRBD1 as a possible D gene (5 bases). This CDR3 spans 15 amino acids. Between the trimmed V and J ends, which lost 1 base and 6 bases, there was a span of 10 bases. Per germline, CDR1 MNHEY and CDR2 SMNVEV (reference sequence). DNA of the CDR3: TGTGCCAGCAGTTTATATGAGGGGATTAATTCACCCCTCCACTTT. Encoded protein: CASSLYEGINSPLHF.

There are many counts of this clonotype. The CDR3 bases are TGCGCCAGCAGCCTAACTCTTAGCGGGAGCTTCACAGATACGCAGTATTTT. Translation gives CASSLTLSGSFTDTQYF. The rearrangement uses TRBV4-1 and TRBJ2-3; 9 bases are a match to TRBD2. CDR1 and CDR2 from the germline V gene are MGHRA and YSYEKL. Trimming at V came to 4 bases and at J to 2 bases, leaving 10 bases not matched to a gene. This CDR3 has 17 amino acids.

The chain is built from TRBV7-3 and TRBJ2-1; unclear D gene. V was trimmed by 1 base and J by 5 bases, leaving 12 bases between them. The CDR3 is 15 amino acids. Germline V gene sequence: CDR1 SGHTA, CDR2 FQGTGA. The CDR3 DNA follows: TGTGCCAGCAGCTTAATGTGGGATGGGGACAATGAGCAGTTCTTC. The encoded protein is CASSLMWDGDNEQFF.

This clonotype was seen a few times. The V call is TRBV10-2, the J call TRBJ2-2, with a tentative D call TRBD2 (6 bases). V gave up 2 bases and J gave up 3 bases, with 13 bases separating them. The germline V gene has CDR1 WSHSY and CDR2 SAAADI. This CDR3 comprises 16 residues. CDR3 sequence reads: CASSEMPSAHTGELFF. CDR3 coding DNA: TGCGCCAGCAGTGAGATGCCTAGCGCCCACACCGGGGAGCTGTTTTTT.